These 24 T cell receptor beta chains originate from one sample sequenced in a study of T cell responses to AZD1222 COVID-19 vaccine. Profiled with immunoSEQ multiplex PCR; TCRdb holds only in-frame clones, not every one. The sample contains 100,000 to 140,000 clones, about nine tenths of which appear only once. Here the sequenced sample was peripheral blood, taken on day 0 of AZD1222 vaccination. Receptors were obtained from an adult in good health.

The chain employs TRBV12-3 or TRBV12-4 and TRBJ1-1; the D gene is possibly TRBD1 (5 bases). The CDR3 has 12 residues. Trimming pared 6 bases from V and 5 bases from J, leaving 10 bases between. The DNA for the CDR3 is TGTGCCAGCAGATTGGGGGGAACTGAAGCTTTCTTT. Translation gives CASRLGGTEAFF.

The J gene is TRBJ1-2, the V gene TRBV7-2; unclear D gene. V shed 3 bases and J shed 4 bases, with 6 bases lying between them. CDR1 is SGHTA and CDR2 is FQGNSA in the germline V gene. This CDR3 is 12 amino acids long. The CDR3 DNA is TGTGCCAGCAGCTTGGAGGGCTATGGCTACACCTTC. Encoded protein: CASSLEGYGYTF.

The CDR3 spells CASSQDRREGAYNEQFF. In nucleotides, the CDR3 is TGTGCCAGCAGCCAAGATCGCCGGGAGGGAGCCTACAATGAGCAGTTCTTC. V gene TRBV3-1 (or the pseudogene TRBV3-2) combines with J gene TRBJ2-1, with 8 bases matching TRBD2. V shed 0 bases and J 2 bases; nucleotides not matched to a gene: 6. Germline V gene sequence: CDR1 LGHDT, CDR2 YNNKEL (reference sequence). The CDR3 spans 17 residues.

This chain joins TRBV19 and TRBJ1-5, with D unresolved. V was trimmed by 6 bases and J by 0 bases, leaving 9 bases between them. Germline V CDR1 and CDR2: LNHDA, SQIVND (reference sequence). This CDR3 has 14 residues. The CDR3 reads CASRKQNSNQPQHF. CDR3 in DNA: TGTGCCAGTAGGAAACAAAATAGCAATCAGCCCCAGCATTTT.

CDR3 in DNA: TGTGCCAGCAGCCAAGGACGGCGGGACCTTTATGGCTACACCTTC. It yields the protein CASSQGRRDLYGYTF. The rearrangement joins TRBV14 to TRBJ1-2, with D possibly TRBD1 on 5 matching bases. This CDR3 contains 15 residues. Trimming took 1 base from V and 5 from J, leaving 14 bases between them. Germline V gives CDR1 SGHDN, CDR2 FVKESK. The entire variable domain, with the rest obtained from reference TRBV14 and TRBJ1-2, is as follows: EAGVTQFPSHSVIEKGQTVTLRCDPISGHDNLYWYRRVMGKEIKFLLHFVKESKQDESGMPNNRFLAERTGGTYSTLKVQPAELEDSGVYFCASSQGRRDLYGYTFGSGTRLTVV.

The rearrangement joins TRBV27 to TRBJ2-7; 8 bases are shared with TRBD1. The CDR3 contains 16 residues. The J segment lost 2 bases and the V segment lost 5 bases, leaving 11 bases of the junction unmatched. CDR1 MNHEY and CDR2 SMNVEV come from the germline V gene (reference sequence). The CDR3 coding sequence is TGTGCCAGCAGTCCGTCACAGGGGGAGCACCCCTACGAGCAGTACTTC. Its translation is CASSPSQGEHPYEQYF.

This chain connects TRBV10-3 to TRBJ1-5; perhaps TRBD1 as D (6 bases). CDR3 size: 16 residues. V was trimmed by 4 bases and J by 2 bases, leaving 15 bases between them. CDR1 and CDR2 from the germline V gene are ENHRY and SYGVKD. The CDR3, as DNA: TGTGCCATCAGTGTATCGGGGGCCCGGGGCAATCAGCCCCAGCATTTT. It translates to CAISVSGARGNQPQHF.

The genes are TRBV5-6 and TRBJ1-5, with TRBD1 matching over 9 bases. CDR1 and CDR2 from the germline V gene are SGHDT and YYEEEE. This CDR3 spans 17 amino acids. Trimming removed 4 bases from V and 1 base from J; junction bases left unmatched: 9. The CDR3 loop reads CASSLTQGARSNQPQHF. In nucleotides, the CDR3 is TGTGCCAGCAGCCTAACACAGGGGGCAAGGAGCAATCAGCCCCAGCATTTT.

The chain joins TRBV27 to TRBJ2-3; 7 bases line up with TRBD1. Germline loops: CDR1 MNHEY, CDR2 SMNVEV (reference sequence). This CDR3 is built from 16 residues. V lost 2 bases and J lost 3; bases outside the gene matches: 8. Here the CDR3 DNA reads TGTGCCAGCAGTTTACTCGTACAGGGGTGGACAGATACGCAGTATTTT. This gives the protein CASSLLVQGWTDTQYF.

This clone was seen just once. The chain recombines TRBV10-3 with TRBJ2-3, with 11 bases aligning to TRBD2. The CDR3 totals 14 residues. Germline lookup yields CDR1 ENHRY and CDR2 SYGVKD. With 6 bases clipped from V and 6 bases from J, the junction kept 5 bases outside the gene matches. CDR3 nucleotides: TGTGCCATCAGCCCACTAGCGGGGGCCGATACGCAGTATTTT. Encoded protein: CAISPLAGADTQYF.

This clone was counted only a few times. This chain joins TRBV19 and TRBJ1-4, with a weak D call TRBD1 (5 bases). Germline loops: CDR1 LNHDA, CDR2 SQIVND (reference sequence). The germline V and J ends were trimmed by 5 bases and 2 bases, with 15 bases remaining between them. The CDR3 has 16 amino acids. The chain's CDR3 is CASSRHPTATNEKLFF. The DNA of the CDR3 is TGTGCCAGTAGTCGACACCCGACAGCGACTAATGAAAAACTGTTTTTT.

This clone was seen only once. The chain employs TRBV5-8 and TRBJ1-5; D not certain. Germline V lookup: CDR1 SGHTS, CDR2 YDEGEE. The length of the CDR3 is 14 residues. The V gene lost 4 bases and the J gene lost 4 bases, with 12 bases spanning the gap. CDR3 in amino acids: CASSPGSRNQPQHF. The DNA for the CDR3 is TGTGCCAGCAGCCCGGGATCTCGTAATCAGCCCCAGCATTTT.

The V gene is TRBV5-6, the J gene TRBJ1-3; D gene unclear. V shed 3 bases and J shed 6 bases, with 16 bases lying between them. Germline V gives CDR1 SGHDT, CDR2 YYEEEE. The CDR3 runs to 15 residues. CDR3 coding DNA: TGTGCCAGCAGCTCAACCTTCAAGGGTTTAAACACCATATATTTT. This gives the protein CASSSTFKGLNTIYF.

This clone was seen once. The chain uses TRBV6-1 and TRBJ2-7; D may be TRBD1 (5 bases). Germline V gene lookup returns CDR1 MNHNS and CDR2 SASEGT. V was cut by 5 bases and J by 5 bases, with 10 bases left in between. The CDR3 extends over 12 amino acids. CDR3: CASSYLQDEQYF. The CDR3 DNA sequence: TGTGCCAGCAGTTATTTACAGGACGAGCAGTACTTC.

V is TRBV19 and J is TRBJ1-5; tentative D call: TRBD1 (6 bases). Trimming removed 3 bases at V and 0 bases at J, with 18 bases between. Germline values: CDR1 LNHDA, CDR2 SQIVND (reference sequence). The CDR3 runs to 18 residues. Written as DNA, the CDR3 is TGTGCCAGTAGTATGGGGGGCCCTAGAGCTTATAGCAATCAGCCCCAGCATTTT. Translation gives CASSMGGPRAYSNQPQHF. The full variable domain, its missing parts supplied by reference TRBV19 and TRBJ1-5, is DGGITQSPKYLFRKEGQNVTLSCEQNLNHDAMYWYRQDPGQGLRLIYYSQIVNDFQKGDIAEGYSVSREKKESFPLTVTSAQKNPTAFYLCASSMGGPRAYSNQPQHFGDGTRLSIL.

J is TRBJ2-7 and V is TRBV12-3 or TRBV12-4, with D uncertain. The CDR3 sequence is 11 residues long. Trimming left V 4 bases short and J 0 bases short, with 1 base between. CDR3 residues: CASSSSYEQYF. DNA for the CDR3: TGTGCCAGCAGTTCCTCCTACGAGCAGTACTTC.

This clone has just one count. The V and J genes are TRBV7-9 and TRBJ1-2; D unclear. Germline values: CDR1 SEHNR, CDR2 FQNEAQ (reference sequence). This CDR3 spans 13 amino acids. Trimming took off 5 bases at V and 8 bases at J, with 15 bases between the two ends. The CDR3 coding sequence is TGTGCCAGCAGCCCGGGATGGAGTGGGGGCTACACCTTC. Translating it yields CASSPGWSGGYTF.

The chain uses TRBV3-1 (or the pseudogene TRBV3-2) and TRBJ2-5; D is perhaps TRBD2 (5 bases). V lost 7 bases and J 2 bases, leaving 14 bases between the germline ends. This CDR3 region has 14 residues. CDR1 and CDR2 (germline): LGHDT, YNNKEL (reference sequence). CDR3 region: CASTLLGFQETQYF. CDR3 DNA: TGTGCCAGCACCCTACTAGGTTTTCAAGAGACCCAGTACTTC.

This clone was recorded a few times. The chain is built from TRBV24-1 and TRBJ2-3, with D possibly TRBD2 on 7 matching bases. The V gene lost 6 bases and the J gene lost 3 bases, with 18 bases spanning the gap. Looked up from germline, CDR1 is KGHDR and CDR2 is SFDVKD. The CDR3 runs to 16 residues. The CDR3 region is CATSHLADSNTDTQYF. The CDR3 DNA sequence: TGTGCCACCAGTCATCTAGCGGACAGCAATACAGATACGCAGTATTTT.

The chain recombines TRBV27 with TRBJ2-3; 9 nucleotides agree with TRBD1. Trimming cost V 10 bases and J 5 bases; bases outside gene matches: 16. The germline V gene has CDR1 MNHEY and CDR2 SMNVEV (reference sequence). CDR3 length: 16 amino acids. CDR3: CATDPAGTGKGDTQYF. The CDR3 DNA reads TGTGCCACCGACCCGGCCGGGACAGGGAAGGGAGATACGCAGTATTTT.

A single count supports this clone. The chain employs TRBV11-2 and TRBJ2-2, with D unclear. Germline lookup yields CDR1 SGHAT and CDR2 FQNNGV. V was cut by 5 bases and J by 4 bases, with 11 bases left in between. This CDR3 contains 14 residues. The CDR3 loop is CASSQVRPTGELFF. The DNA for the CDR3 is TGTGCCAGCAGCCAGGTCAGACCCACCGGGGAGCTGTTTTTT.

A single count supports this clone. The V call is TRBV7-3, the J call TRBJ2-2, with 9 bases identical to TRBD2. The germline CDR1 and CDR2 sequences are SGHTA and FQGTGA. The CDR3 contains 14 residues. Germline trimming cut 5 bases from V and 3 bases from J; bases unmatched to any gene: 1. The CDR3 spells CASSRGGDTGELFF. For the CDR3, the DNA is TGTGCCAGCAGCCGCGGGGGGGACACCGGGGAGCTGTTTTTT.

The V gene is TRBV27, the J gene TRBJ1-1; D perhaps matches TRBD1 (5 bases). The CDR3 runs 18 residues. V lost 6 bases to trimming and J lost 5 bases, with 28 bases between them. Germline CDR1 is MNHEY and CDR2 is SMNVEV (reference sequence). This CDR3 reads CASSSRFLASGAQTEAFF. The DNA for the CDR3 is TGTGCCAGCAGCTCTAGATTCCTCGCGAGTGGGGCGCAAACTGAAGCTTTCTTT.

V is TRBV2 and J is TRBJ1-2; D might be TRBD1 (6 bases). The germline CDR1 and CDR2 sequences are SNHLY and FYNNEI. Trimming took 6 bases from V and 5 from J, leaving 19 bases between them. The CDR3 covers 15 residues. The chain's CDR3 is CASRGFWGQGYGYTF. CDR3 nucleotides: TGTGCCAGCAGGGGTTTCTGGGGGCAAGGGTATGGCTACACCTTC.